This T cell receptor beta chain was sequenced during a study of T cells in Graves' hyperthyroidism and ophthalmopathy. The CDR3 regions of TCR beta were amplified from RNA transcripts. TCR CDR3 regions were first amplified by RT-PCR with HTBI primers. One entry per CDR3 protein results from TCRdb running MiXCR on the multiplex PCR reads. In the table there are 350,000 or so distinct CDR3 sequences, 20% to 25% of which are singletons. The CDR3 loop spans 14 amino acids. Per germline, CDR1 SEHNR and CDR2 FQNEAQ (reference sequence). The trim removed 9 bases at V and 7 bases at J, leaving 11 bases unmatched. This clonotype was recorded at least ten times.

Sequencing used blood. This chain joins TRBV7-9 and TRBJ2-3; TRBD1 matches at 9 bases. This TCR derives from a woman aged 50 to 60 with Graves' hyperthyroidism. In DNA form, the CDR3 reads TGTGCCAGTGTAGGGGACAGGGAAGGAAATACGCAGTATTTT. Its protein is CASVGDREGNTQYF.